The present T cell receptor (beta chain) was sequenced within a study of cytomegalovirus exposure and HLA in healthy donors (dated by TCRdb to about 2017). Regarding the complete study: An earlier analysis of under 600 of the donors reported roughly 270 Gb of sequence data and 100 million to 140 million unique TCR beta sequences from about 179 million T cells. Roughly 300 gigabases of sequencing data and approximately 80 million unique TCR sequences were included in an early release covering about 620 HLA-typed donors. Of the 398 genotyped donors, about 84% fell in the genetic ancestry cluster associated with self-reported Caucasian donors. The study aimed to test whether cataloging public T cell receptors could reveal signatures of past pathogen exposure. Using immunosequencing, the study profiled T cell repertoires from about 620 subjects and related those repertoires to cytomegalovirus serostatus. In addition to the first cohort of roughly 670 subjects, a separate validation cohort of 120 different subjects was used. To predict cytomegalovirus infection status, the study combined high-throughput TCR immunosequencing, statistical association of individual TCRs with disease status, and machine learning. To study patterns of TCR occurrence, a later analysis re-analyzed previously published TCR beta repertoires from several hundred donors and added high-resolution HLA genotyping. The later analysis used no new phenotypic data to find candidate immune exposures, relying instead on TCR beta sequences and their occurrence across donors. An earlier analysis of around 640 of the donors used high-throughput TCR beta sequencing to judge whether each TCR beta V gene segment behaved as functional or pseudogenic. Donor age, sex, ethnicity and CMV serostatus were compiled alongside the repertoire data. Genome-wide SNP genotypes for about 60% of the roughly 670 donors were used in a later genetic analysis, which treated that subset as a discovery cohort. All discovery cohort repertoires had been generated on a single sequencing platform. HLA typing covered class I and class II loci at four-digit resolution. The number of donors typed differed by locus, with about 629-630 for A, B, C, DRB1 and DQB1, approximately 500 for DQA1, 606 for DPA1, and 472 for DPB1. Because of strong linkage in the cohort, five DR-DQ haplotypes were treated as single units for association and clustering. Among some 400 genotyped donors of the cohort, an average of roughly 230,000 unique TCR beta nucleotide sequences was sequenced per donor, of which about 18% were non-productive. The investigation overall reported the following: Correlated functional status among segregating V segments might reflect linkage disequilibrium, but an unknown experimental factor could not be ruled out. A further reported finding was that TCR beta sequences accurately predicted the HLA-A and HLA-B alleles for most subjects in the first cohort. In a later genetic analysis, a missense DCLRE1C variant was associated with V-gene and J-gene trimming of TCR beta chains, and the association was replicated in an independent cohort. According to a later analysis, parvovirus B19, influenza, CMV and Epstein-Barr virus appeared linked to several top co-occurrence clusters. While some public TCRs were present in many individuals, most TCR sequences turned up only very rarely across donors. In a later analysis, the rate of TCR association differed among HLA loci, with DRB1 alleles having the most associated TCRs and HLA-C alleles having the fewest. A later analysis associated around 16,000 TCR beta sequences with specific HLA alleles at a false discovery rate of 0.05. A cluster of highly shared sequence variants was judged likely to represent a technical artifact of the sequencing pipeline. It was suggested by the authors that the approach could potentially be generalized to other disease states and immunological phenotypes. Because counts were too low, about 18 rarely observed V segments, including chromosome 9 orphons, were left out of the earlier analysis of a few hundred of the donors. A later analysis found that HLA-associated TCR beta chains were more clonally expanded and had lower generation probabilities than equally common non-associated chains. According to a later genetic analysis, donors in an Asian-associated ancestry cluster had fewer N-insertions in productive TCRs than the approximately 650-donor mean. The presence/absence analyses assumed that sequencing depth was roughly uniform across donors, and that assumption may not be true. The classifier was reported to diagnose cytomegalovirus status with high specificity and sensitivity in both the original and validation cohorts. Only TCR beta chains were sequenced in this cohort, and the absence of alpha or paired-chain data limited detectable features. A total of roughly 160 TCR beta chains were listed by the study as associated with cytomegalovirus. A few of the identified cytomegalovirus-associated TCR beta chains were confirmed in vitro to be specific for cytomegalovirus antigens. A later analysis found that most CMV-associated TCR beta chains appeared HLA-restricted, with HLA associations seemingly driven largely by CMV exposure. When HLA alleles, especially DR and DQ, strongly co-occurred, TCR associations were difficult to assign to individual alleles. Because HLA typing was missing for some donors at each locus, association tests included only the typed subset. Some IMGT-functional V segments, including TRBV6-2 and TRBV6-3, could not be told apart with the 87-base-pair reads, so those segments were excluded. In an earlier analysis of a few hundred of the donors, most TCR beta V segments were observed in productive rearrangements about 90% or about 30% of the time, broadly matching IMGT annotations. For the cohort, immune exposure information was limited to CMV serostatus.

A note on this clone: Its antigen is currently not known. No much larger clone is present one base from it, and per-base qualities are unavailable.

The CDR3 runs 13 amino acids, cysteine and phenylalanine included. Here the CDR3 DNA is all that survives: 39 bases in frame from base 1. From the germline V gene, CDR1 is MRHNA and CDR2 is SNTAGT. V drops 5 bases and J drops 5 bases, leaving 9 bases in between. In total, approximately 610 healthy bone marrow donors made up the cohort. Cohort members were all nominally healthy when sampled, although unrecorded immune exposures were likely present. The donor was CMV seropositive and was included in the group of 290 or so seropositive cohort members. A peripheral blood sample was collected from each donor, and TCR beta sequencing was performed on peripheral blood mononuclear cells. The Qiagen DNeasy Blood Extraction Kit was used to extract genomic DNA from the blood cell samples. The method was the immunoSEQ multiplex PCR assay. A mixture of 60 forward primers for TCR Vbeta segments and 13 reverse primers for TCR Jbeta segments was used in the multiplex PCR. The CDR3 region of rearranged TCR beta genes was amplified from genomic DNA by a multiplex PCR assay. On the Illumina HiSeq System, the amplified TCR beta libraries were sequenced as 87-base-pair reads. The study's own analysis went as follows. A later analysis counted about 76 million unique TCR beta chains across the 600 to 850 repertoires, and 10 million to 11 million of these chains were shared by at least two donors. Raw reads were error-corrected and collapsed into unique sequences by a nearest-neighbor algorithm in which closely related sequences were merged to remove PCR and sequencing errors. CDR3 sequences were aligned to IMGT reference sequences to assign V, D and J gene segments. For a sequence to be retained, at least a six-nucleotide match to both a V gene segment and a J gene segment was required. Rearrangements were called productive when the CDR3 lacked stop codons and stayed in frame with V and J; all others were non-productive. CDR3 was defined by IMGT convention, running from the second conserved V-encoded cysteine to the conserved J-encoded phenylalanine. In an earlier analysis of some 550 of the donors, sequences lacking an unambiguous match to a single V gene segment were excluded. An earlier analysis of a few hundred of the donors classified V segments as functional when productive rearrangements were above 56.7% and as segregating when the standard deviation between donors was above 5%. A statistical classification framework was built for diagnosing cytomegalovirus status from the catalog of TCR beta chain sequences. V and J gene assignment, in a later analysis, came from comparing TCR nucleotide sequences with IMGT/GENE-DB human TR gene sequences. Using the TCRdist pipeline, a later analysis assigned CDR3 sequences along with most-parsimonious VDJ recombination scenarios. In a later analysis, each TCR beta chain was defined by its CDR3 amino acid sequence together with its V-gene family, and reads lacking a unique V-gene family were excluded. A later analysis removed 500 to 600 highly shared, low-generation-probability nucleotide sequences to deal with suspected cross-contamination and a sequencing artifact. For each public chain, a later analysis derived a clonal expansion index from normalized ranks of inferred template counts within each repertoire. In a later analysis, generation probabilities were computed with a VDJ recombination model fitted to out-of-frame rearrangements, and the resulting probabilities were checked against IGoR. Hypergeometric tests were used in a later analysis to score TCR-TCR, TCR-HLA and TCR-CMV co-occurrence, with a repertoire-size bias correction applied to the TCR pairs. A later analysis estimated false discovery rates by permuting HLA or CMV assignments 20 times. In a later analysis, co-occurring TCRs were grouped using DBSCAN, and TCRdist sequence similarity was added for clustering within HLA-allele-positive subsets. Co-occurrence clustering excluded repertoires with fewer than 30,000 or more than 120,000 public chains, plus five with anomalous nucleotide sharing. This immuneACCESS table, as held by TCRdb, lists in-frame sequences with V and J called but not all clones. Of the missing ones, under half trace to an unresolved V gene in checked studies; the others have no known cause. The V and J calls and clone size were taken over from that table, and D and trimming were inferred from the DNA. This sample gives almost 200,000 clones in total; 79% of them show up just once. The ten largest clones represent about 4.4% of the sample.

What was sequenced was PBMCs. The rearrangement joined TRBV6-4 to TRBJ1-4; the D gene is perhaps TRBD1, on 6 matching bases. The sequence was collected from a woman aged 30 to 39 in good health and CMV-seropositive. Here is the DNA: TGTGCCAGCAGTCAGGACAGAAATGAAAAACTGTTTTTT. Its translation is CASSQDRNEKLFF.